The entry that follows covers one T cell receptor beta chain sequence. The data were taken from a study of blood T cell repertoires in COVID-19. Only in-frame clones appear in the TCRdb table, and some are missing; sequencing was by immunoSEQ multiplex PCR. Here the sample spans some 120,000 clones, 90% being singletons. The sequenced sample consisted of peripheral blood. The sequence was collected from a man aged 50 or older with active COVID-19.

The CDR3 DNA sequence: TGTGCCAGCAGCGTACACCAGGGGGCTGGAAACACCATATATTTT. Translated: CASSVHQGAGNTIYF. The rearrangement uses TRBV9 and TRBJ1-3, with 7 bases that match TRBD1. After removal of 1 base from V and 2 bases from J, the junction contained 3 bases not matched to a gene. CDR1 and CDR2 from the germline V gene are SGDLS and YYNGEE. The CDR3 is 15 residues long.